This is a list of T cell receptor beta chains from one sample in a study of early T cells in non-severe SARS-CoV-2 infection. TCRdb reprocessed the 5' RACE reads via MiXCR and lists one record per CDR3 protein. The table lists about 120,000 distinct CDR3 sequences, 10% to 15% of them singletons. The sequencing used whole blood, collected at baseline. All receptors come from an adult who was a healthcare worker with PCR-confirmed SARS-CoV-2 infection or an uninfected control (not recorded which). The CDR3 runs from the conserved cysteine through the conserved F or W. The order of the fields is D gene, J gene, clone size, V gene, CDR3 DNA, CDR3 protein. D genes are given only for firm matches. Size is stated for part of the rows, as once, few or many counts, or as a class when the clone is expanded.

d_call: -
j_call: TRBJ2-5
clone_size: -
v_call: TRBV14
cdr3_nt: TGTGCCAGCAGCCCTGTGGCAGGGGGAGCGGGAGAGACCCAGTACTTC
cdr3_aa: CASSPVAGGAGETQYF

d_call: TRBD2
j_call: TRBJ2-1
clone_size: -
v_call: TRBV20-1
cdr3_nt: TGCAGTGCTGGCGGGACTAAAGAGCAGTTCTTC
cdr3_aa: CSAGGTKEQFF

d_call: -
j_call: TRBJ1-4
clone_size: -
v_call: TRBV7-8
cdr3_nt: TGTGCCAGCAGCTTAGTTTTATACCCCTCTCCCAATGAAAAACTGTTTTTT
cdr3_aa: CASSLVLYPSPNEKLFF

d_call: TRBD1
j_call: TRBJ2-5
clone_size: -
v_call: TRBV29-1
cdr3_nt: TGCAGCGTGACCGGGACAGGGAAAGAGACCCAGTACTTC
cdr3_aa: CSVTGTGKETQYF

d_call: -
j_call: TRBJ1-2
clone_size: few
v_call: TRBV20-1
cdr3_nt: TGCAGTGCCCAGAAGGTGGAGGTCTATGGCTACACCTTC
cdr3_aa: CSAQKVEVYGYTF

d_call: -
j_call: TRBJ2-5
clone_size: few
v_call: TRBV6-1
cdr3_nt: TGTGCCAGCAGTGATAGCCTCCAAGAGACCCAGTACTTC
cdr3_aa: CASSDSLQETQYF

d_call: -
j_call: TRBJ2-7
clone_size: -
v_call: TRBV5-1
cdr3_nt: TGCGCCAGCAGCCGGGAAGAGGGGCTCTCCTACGAGCAGTACTTC
cdr3_aa: CASSREEGLSYEQYF

d_call: -
j_call: TRBJ2-7
clone_size: few
v_call: TRBV27
cdr3_nt: TGTGCCAGCAAGTCCCGGGTCTACGAGCAGTACTTC
cdr3_aa: CASKSRVYEQYF

d_call: -
j_call: TRBJ2-1
clone_size: few
v_call: TRBV5-5
cdr3_nt: TGTGCCAGCAGCTTGGCATACAGGAATGAGCAGTTCTTC
cdr3_aa: CASSLAYRNEQFF

d_call: TRBD2
j_call: TRBJ2-1
clone_size: few
v_call: TRBV29-1
cdr3_nt: TGCAGCGTATGGACTAGCGGGACCCCCCGAGGAAGCTTC
cdr3_aa: CSVWTSGTPRGSF

d_call: -
j_call: TRBJ2-1
clone_size: -
v_call: TRBV4-1
cdr3_nt: TGCGCCAGCAGCCACCCTGTCACATTTGGTGAGCAGTTCTTC
cdr3_aa: CASSHPVTFGEQFF